A single sample is the source of the 21 T cell receptor beta chains below, sequenced in a study of T cells in Graves' hyperthyroidism and ophthalmopathy. The TCR beta CDR3 regions underwent amplification using RNA transcripts as the source. First-round RT-PCR of the TCR CDR3 relied on the HTBI primer set. From the multiplex PCR reads, TCRdb called clonotypes with MiXCR, one entry per CDR3 protein. Seen here are around 240,000 distinct CDR3 sequences, roughly 15% observed once, and the top ten hold about 14%. Sequenced sample: blood. All receptors derive from a middle-aged woman with Graves' hyperthyroidism that later progressed to Graves' ophthalmopathy.

The V call is TRBV7-9, the J call TRBJ1-4; TRBD1 matches 8 bases. With 7 bases clipped from V and 8 bases from J, the junction kept 9 bases outside the gene matches. Germline CDR1 reads SEHNR; CDR2 reads FQNEAQ (reference sequence). The CDR3 has 14 amino acids. The CDR3 DNA reads as TGTGCCAGCACAGCAGGGGGCGGGTCGGAAAAACTGTTTTTT. The encoded protein is CASTAGGGSEKLFF.

This clonotype was detected many times. This rearrangement joins TRBV3-1 to TRBJ1-6, with D tentatively TRBD1 (5 bases). Germline V gene data show CDR1 as LGHDT and CDR2 as YNNKEL (reference sequence). The CDR3 is made up of 14 amino acids. Between the trimmed V and J ends, which lost 1 base and 7 bases, there was a span of 8 bases. The chain's CDR3 is CASSQAWDNSPLHF. As DNA, the CDR3 is TGTGCCAGCAGCCAAGCCTGGGACAATTCACCCCTCCACTTT.

This chain uses TRBV19 with TRBJ1-5; D not certain. CDR3 length: 17 amino acids. CDR1 is LNHDA and CDR2 is SQIVND in the germline V gene (reference sequence). V was shortened by 5 bases and J by 5 bases, with 22 bases between the two germline ends. The CDR3 coding sequence is TGTGCCAGTAGTTCCAAGCCTTTGAAACTTCGATATCAGCCCCAGCATTTT. Its protein product is CASSSKPLKLRYQPQHF. The full variable domain, rest sourced from reference TRBV19 and TRBJ1-5, is DGGITQSPKYLFRKEGQNVTLSCEQNLNHDAMYWYRQDPGQGLRLIYYSQIVNDFQKGDIAEGYSVSREKKESFPLTVTSAQKNPTAFYLCASSSKPLKLRYQPQHFGDGTRLSIL.

In this sample, this clonotype turned up many times. The rearrangement joins TRBV2 to TRBJ1-4, with D unresolved. The V and J ends lost 5 bases and 7 bases respectively, with 5 bases between them. The length of the CDR3 is 11 residues. Germline V gives CDR1 SNHLY, CDR2 FYNNEI. In DNA form, the CDR3 reads TGTGCCAGCAGTCTATTTGAAAAACTGTTTTTT. It specifies CASSLFEKLFF.

This clonotype was counted at least ten times. This chain connects TRBV12-3 or TRBV12-4 to TRBJ2-6, with D unresolved. The CDR3 sequence is 14 residues long. V gave up 6 bases and J gave up 3 bases, with 9 bases separating them. This CDR3 is CASRLYGGANVLTF. The DNA of the CDR3 is TGTGCCAGCAGACTATATGGTGGGGCCAACGTCCTGACTTTC.

This clonotype was seen only a few times. The chain links TRBV10-3 to TRBJ2-5; 9 bases are shared with TRBD2. Unmatched junction bases numbered 8, after V lost 10 bases and J lost 2 bases. The germline V gene encodes CDR1 ENHRY and CDR2 SYGVKD. The length of the CDR3 is 14 residues. In DNA, the CDR3 is TGTGCCACAAGACTAGCGGAGTTACAAGAGACCCAGTACTTC. Translation: CATRLAELQETQYF.

This clonotype was recorded at least ten times. The rearrangement uses TRBV6-1 and TRBJ2-2; TRBD2 aligns across 7 bases. V gave up 5 bases and J gave up 2 bases; unmatched junction bases: 11. The CDR3 sequence is 17 residues long. Germline assignment: CDR1 MNHNS and CDR2 SASEGT. CDR3 coding DNA: TGTGCCAGCAGTCGAACCTCTAGCGGACACAACACCGGGGAGCTGTTTTTT. Amino acids: CASSRTSSGHNTGELFF.

Many counts were recorded for this clonotype. The V gene is TRBV6-1, the J gene TRBJ1-6, with 8 bases fitting TRBD1. CDR3 length equals 13 residues. Germline V CDR1 and CDR2: MNHNS, SASEGT. V lost 10 bases, J lost 9 bases, and 8 bases stayed unmatched. The CDR3 loop reads CAISTGEGSPLHF. The CDR3 nucleotides are TGTGCCATATCGACAGGGGAAGGTTCACCCCTCCACTTT.

Ten or more counts support this clonotype. The chain has TRBV20-1 and TRBJ1-4; possibly TRBD1 for D (5 bases). V was clipped by 4 bases and J by 1 base, with 16 bases between them. This CDR3 has 16 amino acids. Per the germline V gene, CDR1 is DFQATT and CDR2 is SNEGSKA (reference sequence). CDR3 protein: CSAKPPYGGTNEKLFF. DNA for the CDR3: TGCAGTGCTAAACCGCCCTATGGGGGAACTAATGAAAAACTGTTTTTT.

The table lists this clonotype with a few counts. The rearrangement joins TRBV9 to TRBJ1-2; 7 nucleotides match TRBD1. Germline CDR1 reads SGDLS; CDR2 reads YYNGEE. Trimming cost V 5 bases and J 4 bases; bases outside gene matches: 8. The CDR3 contains 14 residues. CDR3 in DNA: TGTGCCAGCAGGGACAAAGGGGGCCTCTATGGCTACACCTTC. Its protein is CASRDKGGLYGYTF.

This chain uses TRBV28 with TRBJ2-5, with TRBD2 matching 12 bases. Trimming took 4 bases from V and 4 from J; bases not matched to a gene: 7. The CDR3 runs to 16 residues. Germline lookup yields CDR1 MDHEN and CDR2 SYDVKM. The chain's CDR3 is CASSSLTSGRGETQYF. CDR3 coding DNA: TGTGCCAGCAGTTCCCTGACTAGCGGGAGAGGAGAGACCCAGTACTTC. The whole variable domain, filled in from reference TRBV28 and TRBJ2-5, reads DVKVTQSSRYLVKRTGEKVFLECVQDMDHENMFWYRQDPGLGLRLIYFSYDVKMKEKGDIPEGYSVSREKKERFSLILESASTNQTSMYLCASSSLTSGRGETQYFGPGTRLLVL.

In this sample, this clonotype turned up many times. The rearrangement joins TRBV2 to TRBJ2-1; D is ambiguous. CDR3 size: 16 residues. Trimming left V 7 bases short and J 1 base short, with 17 bases between. Per the germline V gene, CDR1 is SNHLY and CDR2 is FYNNEI. The CDR3 bases are TGTGCCAGCACCTCCCTGGACGCCGAATCCTACAATGAGCAGTTCTTC. Translation gives CASTSLDAESYNEQFF.

The rearrangement uses TRBV2 and TRBJ2-5; D gene unclear. The CDR3 has 10 residues. The ends were cut back, 10 bases at V and 6 bases at J, with 9 bases in the middle. Germline CDR1 and CDR2: SNHLY and FYNNEI. The CDR3 nucleotides read TGTGCCACGGCTGGGAAGACCCAGTACTTC. Translation: CATAGKTQYF.

The chain couples TRBV2 to TRBJ1-1, with unresolved D. Germline V gene sequence: CDR1 SNHLY, CDR2 FYNNEI. V lost 4 bases and J lost 2, with 8 bases in between. There are 13 residues in the CDR3. Here the CDR3 DNA reads TGTGCCAGCAGTGTTTCTGTAAACACTGAAGCTTTCTTT. This encodes CASSVSVNTEAFF.

Details on this clonotype: Lacking the conserved final phenylalanine or tryptophan, this CDR3 likely reflects a read error. The DNA is omitted, as the CDR3 cannot be located on it reliably, and the CDR3 follows TCRdb's listing. CDR3 region: CASSSLGGGDTEGFV. V gene TRBV5-1 combines with J gene TRBJ1-1; TRBD1, the table's D call, was not compared with the DNA. CDR1 is SGHRS and CDR2 is YFSETQ in the germline V gene. The CDR3 region is 15 residues in length, termini included.

This clonotype was found many times. V gene TRBV28 combines with J gene TRBJ2-1; TRBD2 matches 8 bases. The CDR3 is 15 amino acids. V lost 4 bases, J lost 6 bases, and 8 bases stayed unmatched. CDR1 is MDHEN, CDR2 SYDVKM, per germline. The CDR3 region is CASSSPGTRSNEQFF. CDR3 nucleotide sequence: TGTGCCAGCAGTTCCCCCGGGACTAGGAGCAATGAGCAGTTCTTC.

V and J are TRBV15 and TRBJ1-5; TRBD1 matches 7 bases. Germline V gene lookup returns CDR1 LNHNV and CDR2 YYDKDF (reference sequence). V was clipped by 2 bases and J by 3 bases; unmatched bases: 4. This CDR3 has 15 residues. The DNA of the CDR3 is TGTGCCACCAGCAGAAAGACAGGGAACAATCAGCCCCAGCATTTT. This codes for CATSRKTGNNQPQHF.

This clonotype has more than one count but fewer than ten. The chain couples TRBV5-5 to TRBJ2-2; D is uncertain. Trimming removed 4 bases at V and 0 bases at J, with 13 bases between. Germline values: CDR1 SGHKS, CDR2 YYEKEE (reference sequence). There are 16 residues in the CDR3. CDR3 DNA: TGTGCCAGCAGCCCCCTCGGGCAATCGAACACCGGGGAGCTGTTTTTT. Translation gives CASSPLGQSNTGELFF.

The V call is TRBV28, the J call TRBJ2-7; tentative D call: TRBD2 (6 bases). Trimming left V 7 bases short and J 1 base short, with 11 bases between. Germline V lookup: CDR1 MDHEN, CDR2 SYDVKM. The CDR3 sequence is 13 residues long. CDR3 residues: CASITGTSYEQYF. In DNA, the CDR3 is TGTGCCAGCATAACCGGGACTTCCTACGAGCAGTACTTC.

This clonotype came up a few times. The J gene is TRBJ1-1, the V gene TRBV6-1; D is ambiguous. V was cut by 5 bases and J by 5 bases, with 12 bases left in between. The CDR3 has 13 amino acids. Germline CDR1 reads MNHNS; CDR2 reads SASEGT. The CDR3 sequence: CASSYGPRTEAFF. CDR3 bases: TGTGCCAGCAGTTATGGTCCAAGGACTGAAGCTTTCTTT.

The chain uses TRBV7-9 and TRBJ2-3, with TRBD2 matching 10 bases. This CDR3 is built from 17 residues. The germline gives CDR1 SEHNR, CDR2 FQNEAQ (reference sequence). V shed 5 bases and J 2 bases; nucleotides not matched to a gene: 10. The CDR3 here is CASSNRWTSGNTDTQYF. The CDR3 DNA sequence: TGTGCCAGCAGCAACAGGTGGACTAGCGGAAACACAGATACGCAGTATTTT.